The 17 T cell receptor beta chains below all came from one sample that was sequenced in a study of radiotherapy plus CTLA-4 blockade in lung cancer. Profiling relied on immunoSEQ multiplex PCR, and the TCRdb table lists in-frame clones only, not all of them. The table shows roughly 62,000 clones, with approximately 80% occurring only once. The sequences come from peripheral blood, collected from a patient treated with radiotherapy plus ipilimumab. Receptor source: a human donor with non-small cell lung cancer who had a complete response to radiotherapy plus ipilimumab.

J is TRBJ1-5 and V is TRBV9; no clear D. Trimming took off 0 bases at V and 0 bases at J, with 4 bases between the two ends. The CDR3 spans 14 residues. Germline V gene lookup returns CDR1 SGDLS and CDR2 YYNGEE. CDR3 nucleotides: TGTGCCAGCAGCGTAGATGGTAGCAATCAGCCCCAGCATTTT. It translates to CASSVDGSNQPQHF.

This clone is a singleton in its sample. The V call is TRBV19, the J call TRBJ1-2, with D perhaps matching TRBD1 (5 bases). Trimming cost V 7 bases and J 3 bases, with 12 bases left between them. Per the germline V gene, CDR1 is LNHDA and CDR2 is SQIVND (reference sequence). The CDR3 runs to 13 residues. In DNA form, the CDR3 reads TGTGCCAGTACCCCGGACACCGACTATGGCTACACCTTC. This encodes CASTPDTDYGYTF.

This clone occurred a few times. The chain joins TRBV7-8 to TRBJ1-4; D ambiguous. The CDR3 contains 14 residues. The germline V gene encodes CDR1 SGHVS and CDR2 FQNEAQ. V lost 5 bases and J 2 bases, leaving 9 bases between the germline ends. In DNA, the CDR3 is TGTGCCAGCAGCCCATTCCAGACTAATGAAAAACTGTTTTTT. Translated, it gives CASSPFQTNEKLFF.

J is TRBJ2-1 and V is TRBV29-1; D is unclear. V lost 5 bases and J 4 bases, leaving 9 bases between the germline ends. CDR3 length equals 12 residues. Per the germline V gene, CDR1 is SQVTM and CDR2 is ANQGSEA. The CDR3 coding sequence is TGCAGCGTTTCAGGTGTATACAATGAGCAGTTCTTC. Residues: CSVSGVYNEQFF.

This chain's CDR3 is CASSLDPRFAGELFF. The CDR3 nucleotides are TGTGCCAGCAGCTTAGACCCTAGATTTGCCGGGGAGCTGTTTTTT. The chain is built from TRBV7-2 and TRBJ2-2; D gene uncertain. The germline V gene has CDR1 SGHTA and CDR2 FQGNSA. The CDR3 contains 15 residues. Between the trimmed V and J ends, which lost 1 base and 6 bases, there was a span of 12 bases.

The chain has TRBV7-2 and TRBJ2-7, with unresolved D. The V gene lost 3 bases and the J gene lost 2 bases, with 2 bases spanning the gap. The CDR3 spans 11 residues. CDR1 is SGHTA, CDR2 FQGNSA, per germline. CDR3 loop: CASSFTYEQYF. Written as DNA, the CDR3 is TGTGCCAGCAGCTTTACCTACGAGCAGTACTTC.

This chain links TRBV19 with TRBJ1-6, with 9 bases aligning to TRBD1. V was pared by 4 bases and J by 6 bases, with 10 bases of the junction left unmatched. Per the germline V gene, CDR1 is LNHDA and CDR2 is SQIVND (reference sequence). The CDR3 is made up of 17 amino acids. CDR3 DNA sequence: TGTGCCAGTAGTACCCGACAGGGGGGGGCGTTTAATTCACCCCTCCACTTT. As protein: CASSTRQGGAFNSPLHF. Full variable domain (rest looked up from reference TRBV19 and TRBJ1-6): DGGITQSPKYLFRKEGQNVTLSCEQNLNHDAMYWYRQDPGQGLRLIYYSQIVNDFQKGDIAEGYSVSREKKESFPLTVTSAQKNPTAFYLCASSTRQGGAFNSPLHFGNGTRLTVT.

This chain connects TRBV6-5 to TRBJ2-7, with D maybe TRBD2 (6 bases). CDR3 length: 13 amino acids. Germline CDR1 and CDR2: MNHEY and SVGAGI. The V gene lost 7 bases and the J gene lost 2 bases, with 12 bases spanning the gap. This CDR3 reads CASTGGATYEQYV. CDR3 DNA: TGTGCCAGCACGGGCGGGGCAACCTACGAGCAGTACGTC.

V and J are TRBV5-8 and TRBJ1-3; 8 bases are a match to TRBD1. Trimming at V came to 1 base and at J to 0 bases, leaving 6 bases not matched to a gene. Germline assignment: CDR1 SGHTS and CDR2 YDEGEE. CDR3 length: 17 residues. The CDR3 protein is CASSLQGQGSSGNTIYF. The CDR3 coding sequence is TGTGCCAGCAGCTTGCAAGGACAGGGATCCTCTGGAAACACCATATATTTT.

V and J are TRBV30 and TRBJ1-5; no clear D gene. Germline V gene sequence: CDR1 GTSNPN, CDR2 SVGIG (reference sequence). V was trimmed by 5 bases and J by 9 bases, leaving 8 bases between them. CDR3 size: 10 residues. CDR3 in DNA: TGTGCCTGGTGTAACCTGCCCCAGCATTTT. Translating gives CAWCNLPQHF.

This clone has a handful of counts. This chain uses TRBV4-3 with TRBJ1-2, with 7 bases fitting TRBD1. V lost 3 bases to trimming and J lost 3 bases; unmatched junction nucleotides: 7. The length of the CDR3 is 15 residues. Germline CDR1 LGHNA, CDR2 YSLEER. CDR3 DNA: TGCGCCAGCAGCCAGGGGACAGTCTTCGACTATGGCTACACCTTC. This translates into CASSQGTVFDYGYTF.

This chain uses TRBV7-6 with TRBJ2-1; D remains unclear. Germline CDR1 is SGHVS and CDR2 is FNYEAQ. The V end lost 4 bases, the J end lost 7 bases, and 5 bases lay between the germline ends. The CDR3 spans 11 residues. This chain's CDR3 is CASSSSNEQFF. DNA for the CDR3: TGTGCCAGCAGCTCATCGAATGAGCAGTTCTTC.

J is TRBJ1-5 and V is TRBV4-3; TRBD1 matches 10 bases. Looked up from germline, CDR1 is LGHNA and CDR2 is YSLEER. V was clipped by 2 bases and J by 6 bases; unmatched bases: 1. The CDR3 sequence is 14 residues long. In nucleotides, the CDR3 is TGCGCCAGCAGCCAAAGACAGGGGGCTCAGCCCCAGCATTTT. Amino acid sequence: CASSQRQGAQPQHF.

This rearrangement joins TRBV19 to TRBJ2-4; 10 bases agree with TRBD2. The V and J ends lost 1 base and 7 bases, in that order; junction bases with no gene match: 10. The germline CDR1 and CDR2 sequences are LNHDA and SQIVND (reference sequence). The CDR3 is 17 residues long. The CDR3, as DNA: TGTGCCAGTAGTATAGGACCTAGCGGGAGATTTCTGAACATTCAGTACTTC. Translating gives CASSIGPSGRFLNIQYF.

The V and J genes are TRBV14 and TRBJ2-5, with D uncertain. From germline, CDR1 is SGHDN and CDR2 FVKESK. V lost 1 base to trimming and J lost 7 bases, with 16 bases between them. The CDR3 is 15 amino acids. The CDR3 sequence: CASSQGQTGPRTQYF. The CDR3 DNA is TGTGCCAGCAGCCAAGGGCAAACGGGCCCCAGGACCCAGTACTTC.

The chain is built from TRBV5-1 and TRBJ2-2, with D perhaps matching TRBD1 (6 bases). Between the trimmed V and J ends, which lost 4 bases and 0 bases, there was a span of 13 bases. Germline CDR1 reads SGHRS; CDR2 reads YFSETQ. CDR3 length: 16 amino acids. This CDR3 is CASSKAGTTNTGELFF. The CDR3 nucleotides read TGCGCCAGCAGCAAAGCCGGGACAACGAACACCGGGGAGCTGTTTTTT. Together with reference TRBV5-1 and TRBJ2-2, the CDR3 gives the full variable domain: KAGVTQTPRYLIKTRGQQVTLSCSPISGHRSVSWYQQTPGQGLQFLFEYFSETQRNKGNFPGRFSGRQFSNSRSEMNVSTLELGDSALYLCASSKAGTTNTGELFFGEGSRLTVL.

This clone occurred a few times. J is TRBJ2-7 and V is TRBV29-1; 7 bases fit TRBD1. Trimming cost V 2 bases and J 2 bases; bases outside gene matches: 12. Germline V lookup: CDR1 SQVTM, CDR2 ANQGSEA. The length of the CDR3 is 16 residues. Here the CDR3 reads CSVERAPGQSPYEQYV. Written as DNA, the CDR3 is TGCAGCGTTGAAAGAGCCCCGGGACAGTCACCCTACGAGCAGTACGTC.